The 20 T cell receptor beta chains below were found in one sample sequenced in a study of T cell responses to AZD1222 COVID-19 vaccine. Assay used: immunoSEQ multiplex PCR; TCRdb lists only in-frame clones, some missing. Among about 140,000 clones listed, 85% to 90% were seen once. Sample: peripheral blood, taken 28 days after the second AZD1222 dose. These receptors all come from an adult who received the AZD1222 COVID-19 vaccine.

The chain carries TRBV6-6 and TRBJ1-6; D is possibly TRBD1 (5 bases). Germline values: CDR1 MNHNY, CDR2 SVGAGI (reference sequence). V dropped 6 bases and J dropped 11 bases, with 14 bases sitting between them. The CDR3 contains 13 residues. The CDR3 nucleotides read TGTGCCAGCAGGGGACTCTCGCGGCCACCCCTCCACTTT. Amino acids: CASRGLSRPPLHF.

The genes are TRBV9 and TRBJ1-6; TRBD1 matches at 12 bases. Germline trimming cut 3 bases from V and 12 bases from J; bases unmatched to any gene: 4. Germline CDR1 reads SGDLS; CDR2 reads YYNGEE. This CDR3 spans 14 amino acids. CDR3 DNA sequence: TGTGCCAGCAGCGAGGGGACAGGGGGCTTACCCCTCCACTTT. As protein: CASSEGTGGLPLHF.

J is TRBJ2-3 and V is TRBV4-3; a possible D gene is TRBD2 (6 bases). The CDR3 length is 20 residues. The V and J ends lost 1 base and 4 bases respectively, with 27 bases between them. Germline loops: CDR1 LGHNA, CDR2 YSLEER. CDR3: CASSQVWGGEASGSSDTQYF. The CDR3, as DNA: TGCGCCAGCAGCCAAGTTTGGGGTGGGGAGGCGAGCGGGTCTTCAGATACGCAGTATTTT.

This clone was seen once. This chain links TRBV7-2 with TRBJ2-7; D unresolved. The CDR3 is made up of 12 amino acids. Trimming cost V 5 bases and J 5 bases, with 10 bases left between them. The germline V gene has CDR1 SGHTA and CDR2 FQGNSA. The CDR3: CASSPTLDEQYF. Written as DNA, the CDR3 is TGTGCCAGCAGCCCGACACTTGACGAGCAGTACTTC.

This chain's CDR3 is CATSVSGSYNEQFF. The DNA of the CDR3 is TGTGCCACCAGTGTAAGCGGCTCCTACAATGAGCAGTTCTTC. This chain connects TRBV24-1 to TRBJ2-1; tentative D call: TRBD2 (5 bases). The V end was cut by 5 bases, the J end by 0 bases, with 7 bases between. Germline V gene data show CDR1 as KGHDR and CDR2 as SFDVKD. The CDR3 is 14 residues long.

This rearrangement joins TRBV6-7 to TRBJ2-7; 9 bases are shared with TRBD1. TRBV6-7 qualifies as an ORF whose function is uncertain. The CDR3 contains 17 residues. V lost 6 bases and J lost 1; bases outside the gene matches: 13. CDR3 sequence (DNA): TGTGCCAGCAGCCCGACCGGGACAGGGTATCATTCCTACGAGCAGTACTTC. This sequence encodes CASSPTGTGYHSYEQYF.

The J gene is TRBJ2-7, the V gene TRBV29-1; 11 nucleotides agree with TRBD1. The germline V gene has CDR1 SQVTM and CDR2 ANQGSEA. V shed 6 bases and J 1 base; nucleotides not matched to a gene: 8. The CDR3 is made up of 15 amino acids. CDR3 in DNA: TGCAGCGTATTTGGGACAGGGGGTATTTCCTACGAGCAGTACTTC. Translated: CSVFGTGGISYEQYF.

The sample holds a few counts of this clone. This rearrangement joins TRBV30 to TRBJ1-5, with a tentative D call TRBD1 (6 bases). Between the trimmed V and J ends, which lost 8 bases and 5 bases, there was a span of 13 bases. The CDR3 length is 12 residues. Germline V CDR1 and CDR2: GTSNPN, SVGIG (reference sequence). The CDR3, as DNA: TGTGCCCTAAGCGGGGGCGATCAGCCCCAGCATTTT. Translation: CALSGGDQPQHF.

The rearrangement links TRBV19 to TRBJ2-1; 9 nucleotides align to TRBD2. After removal of 6 bases from V and 16 bases from J, the junction contained 16 bases not matched to a gene. Germline values: CDR1 LNHDA, CDR2 SQIVND (reference sequence). The CDR3 length is 14 residues. Here the CDR3 reads CASSTAPGTSFVFF. The CDR3 DNA sequence: TGTGCCAGTAGCACGGCCCCCGGGACTAGCTTCGTCTTCTTC.

The chain carries TRBV2 and TRBJ2-5, with 8 bases identical to TRBD1. V lost 2 bases to trimming and J lost 0 bases; unmatched junction nucleotides: 8. The CDR3 has 17 amino acids. The germline CDR1 and CDR2 sequences are SNHLY and FYNNEI. The DNA for the CDR3 is TGTGCCAGCAGTGAACTCGGACAGGGAATTTACCAAGAGACCCAGTACTTC. Amino acid sequence: CASSELGQGIYQETQYF.

J is TRBJ2-5 and V is TRBV5-1; TRBD1 agrees at 7 bases. This CDR3 region has 13 residues. V lost 4 bases to trimming and J lost 7 bases; unmatched junction nucleotides: 7. Germline CDR1 reads SGHRS; CDR2 reads YFSETQ. The CDR3 reads CASSAGTDGTQYF. CDR3 DNA sequence: TGCGCCAGCAGCGCTGGGACAGATGGGACCCAGTACTTC.

The chain carries TRBV6-2 or TRBV6-3 and TRBJ2-7; D is perhaps TRBD2 (6 bases). CDR3 length: 16 residues. Germline-derived CDR1 and CDR2 are MNHEY and SVGEGT. V shed 4 bases and J shed 2 bases, with 18 bases lying between them. This CDR3 is CASSLPLGRYPYEQYF. The DNA for the CDR3 is TGTGCCAGCAGTTTACCTTTAGGGAGGTACCCCTACGAGCAGTACTTC.

This clone showed up just once. The genes are TRBV27 and TRBJ1-4; TRBD1 matches at 8 bases. CDR3 length equals 14 residues. CDR1 and CDR2 from the germline V gene are MNHEY and SMNVEV (reference sequence). V lost 6 bases to trimming and J lost 10 bases; unmatched junction nucleotides: 10. CDR3 sequence reads: CASRFRDRQSKLFF. The CDR3 bases are TGTGCCAGCAGATTCCGGGACAGGCAGTCAAAACTGTTTTTT.

The rearrangement links TRBV3-1 (or the pseudogene TRBV3-2) to TRBJ2-6, with D perhaps assigned TRBD1 or TRBD2 (6 bases each). The V end lost 4 bases, the J end lost 4 bases, and 11 bases lay between the germline ends. This CDR3 comprises 15 residues. Germline V lookup: CDR1 LGHDT, CDR2 YNNKEL (reference sequence). CDR3 residues: CASSPTGAGANVLTF. CDR3 in DNA: TGTGCCAGCAGCCCAACGGGGGCAGGGGCCAACGTCCTGACTTTC.

This clone was seen only a few times. The chain joins TRBV10-1 to TRBJ1-1; the match to TRBD1 covers 9 bases. This CDR3 has 16 residues. Trimming cost V 2 bases and J 3 bases; bases outside gene matches: 7. Germline V gene lookup returns CDR1 WNHNN and CDR2 SYGVQD (reference sequence). The CDR3: CASSEGTGIRDTEAFF. Written as DNA, the CDR3 is TGCGCCAGCAGTGAGGGGACAGGGATCAGGGACACTGAAGCTTTCTTT.

The genes are TRBV27 and TRBJ1-5, with D maybe TRBD1 (5 bases). In germline, CDR1 is MNHEY, CDR2 SMNVEV (reference sequence). This CDR3 region has 16 residues. Trimming left V 0 bases short and J 4 bases short, with 13 bases between. The CDR3: CASSLSGRASNQPQHF. The CDR3 bases are TGTGCCAGCAGTTTATCGGGCAGGGCGTCAAATCAGCCCCAGCATTTT.

This clone was seen once. The rearrangement links TRBV28 to TRBJ1-3; unclear D gene. This CDR3 contains 14 residues. Per the germline V gene, CDR1 is MDHEN and CDR2 is SYDVKM. Trimming stripped 5 bases from V and 0 bases from J, with 8 bases between. CDR3 amino acids: CASSKQSSGNTIYF. The DNA for the CDR3 is TGTGCCAGCAGTAAACAGAGCTCTGGAAACACCATATATTTT.

In DNA, the CDR3 is TGCGCCAGCAGCCAAGATCATTGGGGACCAGCGAAATACGAGCAGTACTTC. Translating it yields CASSQDHWGPAKYEQYF. The chain links TRBV4-3 to TRBJ2-7, with D perhaps being TRBD1 or TRBD2 (5 bases each). The CDR3 consists of 17 residues. With 0 bases removed from V and 4 bases from J, the gap between germline ends came to 19 bases. From germline, CDR1 is LGHNA and CDR2 YSLEER.

The chain joins TRBV9 to TRBJ1-5; possible D gene TRBD1, 6 bases. The CDR3 has 15 amino acids. V lost 3 bases to trimming and J lost 4 bases, with 14 bases between them. Germline V gene lookup returns CDR1 SGDLS and CDR2 YYNGEE. The CDR3 region has the DNA TGTGCCAGCAGCGCCCTGGGGGGGGCGAATCAGCCCCAGCATTTT. Its translation: CASSALGGANQPQHF.

The chain couples TRBV10-2 to TRBJ1-1, with 8 nucleotides matching TRBD1. This CDR3 spans 13 amino acids. The V and J ends lost 6 bases and 6 bases, in that order; junction bases with no gene match: 6. CDR1 WSHSY and CDR2 SAAADI come from the germline V gene. CDR3 DNA sequence: TGCGCCAGCAGCTCACAGGGGGGGTCTGAAGCTTTCTTT. Amino acids: CASSSQGGSEAFF.